The 3 T cell receptor beta chains presented below share a single source sample, sequenced in a study of blood T cell repertoires in COVID-19. Profiled with immunoSEQ multiplex PCR; TCRdb holds only in-frame clones, not every one. The table records about 210,000 clones, 80% to 90% of them present only once. Sequenced: PBMCs or T cells enriched from blood (not recorded which). These receptors were obtained from a man aged 30 to 39 in a cohort exposed to, infected with or recovered from COVID-19 (not recorded which).

This chain uses TRBV14 with TRBJ1-2; 11 bases fit TRBD1. CDR1 and CDR2 from the germline V gene are SGHDN and FVKESK. V shed 4 bases and J 8 bases; nucleotides not matched to a gene: 3. This CDR3 has 13 amino acids. The CDR3 sequence: CASSLDRGLGYTF. The DNA for the CDR3 is TGTGCCAGCAGCCTGGACAGGGGGCTGGGCTACACCTTC. The full variable domain, rest sourced from reference TRBV14 and TRBJ1-2, is EAGVTQFPSHSVIEKGQTVTLRCDPISGHDNLYWYRRVMGKEIKFLLHFVKESKQDESGMPNNRFLAERTGGTYSTLKVQPAELEDSGVYFCASSLDRGLGYTFGSGTRLTVV.

This chain uses TRBV5-1 with TRBJ2-1; 8 bases align to TRBD2. This CDR3 spans 16 amino acids. The V and J ends lost 4 bases and 0 bases, in that order; junction bases with no gene match: 6. The germline V gene encodes CDR1 SGHRS and CDR2 YFSETQ. This chain's CDR3 is CASSRTSGSSYNEQFF. CDR3 in DNA: TGCGCCAGCAGCAGAACGAGCGGGAGCTCCTACAATGAGCAGTTCTTC.

This clone was seen only once. The chain links TRBV27 to TRBJ2-1, with D maybe TRBD2 (5 bases). CDR3 length: 14 amino acids. Trimming removed 4 bases at V and 8 bases at J, with 15 bases between. CDR1 and CDR2 (germline): MNHEY, SMNVEV (reference sequence). The CDR3 sequence is CASSYRARADEQFF. The CDR3 bases are TGTGCCAGCAGTTACCGAGCGAGGGCCGATGAGCAGTTCTTC.